This entry lists 31 T cell receptor beta chains sequenced from one sample in a study of T cell responses to AZD1222 COVID-19 vaccine. Profiling relied on immunoSEQ multiplex PCR, and the TCRdb table lists in-frame clones only, not all of them. The data contain approximately 150,000 clones, around nine tenths of them singletons. The source material was peripheral blood, sampled 28 days after the second AZD1222 dose. The source of these receptors is an adult who received the AZD1222 COVID-19 vaccine.

This rearrangement joins TRBV21-1 to TRBJ1-2; TRBD1, as called in the table, went unchecked against the DNA. TRBV21-1 is assigned pseudogene status. CDR3 length: 21 amino acids. For the CDR3, the DNA is TGTGCCAGCAGCAAAACCTATTTATCGGCCGTTCCCCCCGGGACAGGATATGGCTACACCTTC. This translates into CASSKTYLSAVPPGTGYGYTF.

This chain connects TRBV6-4 to TRBJ2-1, with 9 bases lining up with TRBD2. Germline V lookup: CDR1 MRHNA, CDR2 SNTAGT. V was pared by 4 bases and J by 3 bases, with 1 base of the junction left unmatched. The CDR3 sequence is 14 residues long. The CDR3 reads CASSVLAGYNEQFF. The CDR3 nucleotides read TGTGCCAGCAGTGTACTAGCGGGCTACAATGAGCAGTTCTTC.

This chain uses TRBV5-6 with TRBJ1-6; the D is unclear. The CDR3 length is 14 residues. Germline CDR1 reads SGHDT; CDR2 reads YYEEEE. Trimming shortened V by 0 bases and J by 5 bases, and 6 bases separated the two germline ends. The CDR3 DNA reads as TGTGCCAGCAGCTTGGCCTATCATAATTCACCCCTCCACTTT. Amino acid sequence: CASSLAYHNSPLHF.

This chain uses TRBV6-5 with TRBJ1-1; weak D call: TRBD1 (6 bases). CDR1 is MNHEY and CDR2 is SVGAGI in the germline V gene. The CDR3 contains 16 residues. Trimming cost V 0 bases and J 3 bases, with 14 bases left between them. The CDR3 DNA reads TGTGCCAGCAGTTACTCCAAATACGGGGGCGACACTGAAGCTTTCTTT. Translating gives CASSYSKYGGDTEAFF.

This rearrangement joins TRBV19 to TRBJ1-2; the D is unclear. V lost 6 bases, J lost 0 bases, and 17 bases lay in between. This CDR3 region has 16 residues. CDR1 is LNHDA, CDR2 SQIVND, per germline (reference sequence). The CDR3 DNA sequence: TGTGCCAGTAGCCCCACCCCTTCCACAGCTAACTATGGCTACACCTTC. Translating gives CASSPTPSTANYGYTF.

CDR3 bases: TGCGCCAGCACCTCCGAGGGGTACACCGGGGAGCTGTTTTTT. It translates to CASTSEGYTGELFF. This chain joins TRBV5-1 and TRBJ2-2, with D possibly called TRBD1 or TRBD2 (5 bases each). Per germline, CDR1 SGHRS and CDR2 YFSETQ. This CDR3 is 14 amino acids long. V dropped 6 bases and J dropped 3 bases, with 12 bases sitting between them.

Concerning this clone: Germline and junction disagree at one end, which may indicate a read error. The chain couples TRBV6-5 to TRBJ1-1; the D gene is possibly TRBD1 (5 bases). The CDR3 spans 13 residues. Germline V gene data show CDR1 as MNHEY and CDR2 as SVGAGI. The CDR3 nucleotides read TGTGCCTGCAGAGGGGCGTCGGGCACTGAAGCTTTCTTT. Its protein product is CACRGASGTEAFF.

The V gene is TRBV11-2, the J gene TRBJ2-7; D is uncertain. This CDR3 is built from 19 residues. The germline CDR1 and CDR2 sequences are SGHAT and FQNNGV. Trimming left V 0 bases short and J 0 bases short, with 21 bases between. The CDR3 DNA follows: TGTGCCAGCAGCTTAGATGGTTTCCGAGGTTCCGGCCGCTCCTACGAGCAGTACTTC. Protein product: CASSLDGFRGSGRSYEQYF.

The chain recombines TRBV14 with TRBJ2-7, with D tentatively TRBD1 or TRBD2 (5 bases each). V was trimmed by 4 bases and J by 0 bases, leaving 13 bases between them. CDR1 and CDR2 (germline): SGHDN, FVKESK. There are 15 residues in the CDR3. This chain's CDR3 is CASSPLTGPSYEQYF. As DNA, the CDR3 is TGTGCCAGCAGCCCCCTCACGGGACCCTCCTACGAGCAGTACTTC.

CDR3 protein: CAWSPGQLYGYTF. In DNA form, the CDR3 reads TGTGCCTGGAGTCCGGGACAGCTCTATGGCTACACCTTC. The chain combines TRBV30 with TRBJ1-2; 7 bases fit TRBD1. The CDR3 length is 13 residues. V lost 2 bases to trimming and J lost 4 bases; unmatched junction nucleotides: 4. Germline CDR1 and CDR2: GTSNPN and SVGIG (reference sequence).

J is TRBJ2-1 and V is TRBV19; possible D gene TRBD1, 5 bases. V lost 6 bases and J 8 bases, leaving 23 bases between the germline ends. The CDR3 contains 16 residues. Looked up from germline, CDR1 is LNHDA and CDR2 is SQIVND (reference sequence). CDR3 amino acids: CASSSPNRLKGHEQFF. Here the CDR3 DNA reads TGTGCCAGTAGCTCTCCCAACAGGTTGAAGGGCCATGAGCAGTTCTTC. Looking up the rest from reference TRBV19 and TRBJ2-1 gives the full variable domain: DGGITQSPKYLFRKEGQNVTLSCEQNLNHDAMYWYRQDPGQGLRLIYYSQIVNDFQKGDIAEGYSVSREKKESFPLTVTSAQKNPTAFYLCASSSPNRLKGHEQFFGPGTRLTVL.

The V gene is TRBV21-1, the J gene TRBJ1-2; no check of the table's D call, TRBD1, against the DNA was made. TRBV21-1 is annotated as a pseudogene. The length of the CDR3 is 13 residues. In DNA form, the CDR3 reads TGTGCCAGCCCGGACAGGGGCTACTATGGCTACACCTTC. It specifies CASPDRGYYGYTF.

CDR3 nucleotides: TGCGCCAGCAGCTTGCTGGGTCCATTCTCTGGAAACACCATATATTTT. It specifies CASSLLGPFSGNTIYF. The V gene is TRBV5-1, the J gene TRBJ1-3; the D is unclear. The CDR3 totals 16 residues. The germline V and J ends were trimmed by 1 base and 0 bases, with 11 bases remaining between them. Germline CDR1 is SGHRS and CDR2 is YFSETQ.

This chain joins TRBV19 and TRBJ1-4, with 7 bases lining up with TRBD1. Germline CDR1 is LNHDA and CDR2 is SQIVND (reference sequence). CDR3 length: 16 amino acids. Losses at the gene ends were 5 bases for V and 8 bases for J; bases not matched to a gene: 14. Here the CDR3 reads CASSVQATGMREKLFF. CDR3 DNA sequence: TGTGCCAGTAGTGTACAAGCGACAGGGATGAGAGAAAAACTGTTTTTT. The entire variable domain, with the rest obtained from reference TRBV19 and TRBJ1-4, is as follows: DGGITQSPKYLFRKEGQNVTLSCEQNLNHDAMYWYRQDPGQGLRLIYYSQIVNDFQKGDIAEGYSVSREKKESFPLTVTSAQKNPTAFYLCASSVQATGMREKLFFGSGTQLSVL.

The V and J genes are TRBV20-1 and TRBJ1-1; D not certain. Germline CDR1 and CDR2: DFQATT and SNEGSKA (reference sequence). The CDR3 runs 11 residues. V gave up 0 bases and J gave up 5 bases, with 4 bases separating them. The CDR3 spells CSAREYTEAFF. In DNA form, the CDR3 reads TGCAGTGCTAGAGAGTATACTGAAGCTTTCTTT.

The V and J genes are TRBV12-3 or TRBV12-4 and TRBJ2-5; D is unclear. V lost 1 base and J 7 bases, leaving 10 bases between the germline ends. The CDR3 runs 13 residues. In DNA, the CDR3 is TGTGCCAGCAGTTTAGAACAGAGCGCGACCCAGTACTTC. Translated: CASSLEQSATQYF.

The chain is built from TRBV19 and TRBJ1-1, with TRBD1 identical over 8 bases. CDR3 size: 16 residues. The junction had 8 bases not matched to a gene; V was cut back by 5 bases and J by 0 bases. Germline assignment: CDR1 LNHDA and CDR2 SQIVND (reference sequence). CDR3 bases: TGTGCCAGTAGTGGGGCCTCGACAGGGGTGAACACTGAAGCTTTCTTT. It translates to CASSGASTGVNTEAFF.

This chain joins TRBV29-1 and TRBJ2-3; 7 bases line up with TRBD1. This CDR3 has 13 amino acids. The junction had 4 bases not matched to a gene; V was cut back by 4 bases and J by 3 bases. The germline gives CDR1 SQVTM, CDR2 ANQGSEA. The CDR3 DNA follows: TGCAGCGTTGGACAGGGTTTGACAGATACGCAGTATTTT. Protein: CSVGQGLTDTQYF.

CDR3 sequence (DNA): TGTGCCAGTAGTATAATGGCCGGGGAGCTGTTTTTT. Translating gives CASSIMAGELFF. V is TRBV19 and J is TRBJ2-2, with D uncertain. The CDR3 spans 12 residues. The V end lost 2 bases, the J end lost 6 bases, and 4 bases lay between the germline ends. Per germline, CDR1 LNHDA and CDR2 SQIVND (reference sequence).

This clone was observed a single time. The chain uses TRBV6-1 and TRBJ1-2; TRBD1 is a possible D gene (5 bases). CDR1 is MNHNS and CDR2 is SASEGT in the germline V gene. The length of the CDR3 is 15 residues. The germline V and J ends were trimmed by 1 base and 4 bases, with 13 bases remaining between them. This chain's CDR3 is CASSEGLTAIYGYTF. The CDR3 DNA reads TGTGCCAGCAGTGAAGGGCTGACAGCCATCTATGGCTACACCTTC.

The chain is built from TRBV7-9 and TRBJ1-1, with TRBD1 as a possible D gene (6 bases). The germline V gene encodes CDR1 SEHNR and CDR2 FQNEAQ (reference sequence). The CDR3 contains 15 residues. Trimming left V 1 base short and J 1 base short, with 10 bases between. The chain's CDR3 is CASSLEGGRNTEAFF. In DNA, the CDR3 is TGTGCCAGCAGCTTAGAGGGGGGGCGGAACACTGAAGCTTTCTTT.

V gene TRBV5-1 combines with J gene TRBJ1-6; D not certain. The CDR3 totals 17 residues. V was cut by 4 bases and J by 4 bases, with 18 bases left in between. Germline lookup yields CDR1 SGHRS and CDR2 YFSETQ. The DNA of the CDR3 is TGCGCCAGCAGCGAGGGAACCTACGGGGTTTATAATTCACCCCTCCACTTT. It is translated as CASSEGTYGVYNSPLHF.

CDR3 in amino acids: CASRTTDRGEAFF. The CDR3 DNA follows: TGTGCCAGTAGGACTACGGACAGGGGTGAAGCTTTCTTT. The V gene is TRBV19, the J gene TRBJ1-1; 9 nucleotides line up with TRBD1. The CDR3 is 13 amino acids. Germline CDR1 reads LNHDA; CDR2 reads SQIVND (reference sequence). V shed 6 bases, J shed 7 bases, and the junction held 6 bases outside the gene matches. The whole variable domain, remainder taken from reference TRBV19 and TRBJ1-1, is DGGITQSPKYLFRKEGQNVTLSCEQNLNHDAMYWYRQDPGQGLRLIYYSQIVNDFQKGDIAEGYSVSREKKESFPLTVTSAQKNPTAFYLCASRTTDRGEAFFGQGTRLTVV.

The rearrangement uses TRBV30 and TRBJ1-2; TRBD1 agrees at 8 bases. The junction had 14 bases not matched to a gene; V was cut back by 4 bases and J by 7 bases. Germline loops: CDR1 GTSNPN, CDR2 SVGIG (reference sequence). This CDR3 has 15 amino acids. The CDR3 DNA reads as TGTGCCTGGACTTTCAATCAGGGGGCCCAGGGTGGCTACACCTTC. This gives the protein CAWTFNQGAQGGYTF. The entire variable domain, with the rest obtained from reference TRBV30 and TRBJ1-2, is as follows: SQTIHQWPATLVQPVGSPLSLECTVEGTSNPNLYWYRQAAGRGLQLLFYSVGIGQISSEVPQNLSASRPQDRQFILSSKKLLLSDSGFYLCAWTFNQGAQGGYTFGSGTRLTVV.

CDR3 sequence: CASSLGGNSPLHF. In DNA form, the CDR3 reads TGTGCCAGTAGTCTGGGAGGGAATTCACCCCTCCACTTT. The V call is TRBV19, the J call TRBJ1-6, with D hard to call. There are 13 residues in the CDR3. Trimming left V 5 bases short and J 7 bases short, with 9 bases between. The germline V gene encodes CDR1 LNHDA and CDR2 SQIVND (reference sequence).

This sequence joins TRBV29-1 and TRBJ1-2, with a tentative D call TRBD1 (6 bases). The CDR3 runs 13 residues. Trimming took off 6 bases at V and 0 bases at J, with 11 bases between the two ends. Germline V gene sequence: CDR1 SQVTM, CDR2 ANQGSEA. In nucleotides, the CDR3 is TGCAGCGTATACAGGGATTCTAACTATGGCTACACCTTC. Translation: CSVYRDSNYGYTF. The full variable domain, with the rest looked up from reference TRBV29-1 and TRBJ1-2, is SAVISQKPSRDICQRGTSLTIQCQVDSQVTMMFWYRQQPGQSLTLIATANQGSEATYESGFVIDKFPISRPNLTFSTLTVSNMSPEDSSIYLCSVYRDSNYGYTFGSGTRLTVV.

In DNA form, the CDR3 reads TGTGCCAGCAGCTATGGACTGAACAATGAGCAGTTCTTC. It specifies CASSYGLNNEQFF. The chain carries TRBV7-6 and TRBJ2-1, with a weak D call TRBD2 (5 bases). Looked up from germline, CDR1 is SGHVS and CDR2 is FNYEAQ. V was clipped by 4 bases and J by 5 bases, with 9 bases between them. The CDR3 consists of 13 residues.

The CDR3 sequence is CASGTASSYEQYF. The DNA of the CDR3 is TGTGCCAGCGGGACGGCTTCCTCCTACGAGCAGTACTTC. The rearrangement uses TRBV27 and TRBJ2-7; D is perhaps TRBD1 or TRBD2 (5 bases each). CDR1 and CDR2 from the germline V gene are MNHEY and SMNVEV (reference sequence). V shed 8 bases and J shed 0 bases, with 11 bases lying between them. This CDR3 is 13 amino acids long.

The CDR3 nucleotides read TGTGCCACCGACCGGAGGGTCGGAAGCCAAATCAACCCCCAGCATTTT. Translating gives CATDRRVGSQINPQHF. V gene TRBV19 combines with J gene TRBJ1-5; the D is unclear. Germline values: CDR1 LNHDA, CDR2 SQIVND (reference sequence). The V end lost 10 bases, the J end lost 10 bases, and 29 bases lay between the germline ends. This CDR3 has 16 residues.

CDR3 residues: CASSPSTGLGGETQYF. In DNA form, the CDR3 reads TGTGCCAGCAGTCCTAGTACCGGACTGGGAGGAGAGACCCAGTACTTC. The chain links TRBV9 to TRBJ2-5, with a weak D call TRBD2 (6 bases). Germline V gene sequence: CDR1 SGDLS, CDR2 YYNGEE. The CDR3 has 16 amino acids. V was cut by 5 bases and J by 4 bases, with 21 bases left in between. The complete variable domain, with remaining parts taken from reference TRBV9 and TRBJ2-5, reads DSGVTQTPKHLITATGQRVTLRCSPRSGDLSVYWYQQSLDQGLQFLIQYYNGEERAKGNILERFSAQQFPDLHSELNLSSLELGDSALYFCASSPSTGLGGETQYFGPGTRLLVL.

This clone was seen just once. The chain carries TRBV4-2 and TRBJ2-7, with D uncertain. The CDR3 contains 14 residues. Germline V gene lookup returns CDR1 LGHNA and CDR2 YNFKEQ. Trimming took 0 bases from V and 3 from J, leaving 9 bases between them. The CDR3 sequence: CASSQDVRGYEQYF. CDR3 nucleotides: TGTGCCAGCAGCCAAGATGTTAGAGGCTACGAGCAGTACTTC.